The 9 T cell receptor beta chains below come from one sample, sequenced in a study of blood T cell repertoires in COVID-19. Profiled with immunoSEQ multiplex PCR; TCRdb holds only in-frame clones, not every one. The top ten clones hold 7.8% of a sample with approximately 530,000 clones, about 89% of them seen once. The source material was peripheral blood. The receptors come from a woman in her forties or fifties with COVID-19, enrolled during active disease.

This chain uses TRBV6-5 with TRBJ1-3, with a possible D match to TRBD1 (5 bases). The CDR3 length is 14 residues. Trimming cost V 10 bases and J 1 base, with 14 bases left between them. Germline V CDR1 and CDR2: MNHEY, SVGAGI. Here the CDR3 reads CATTRDLSGNTIYF. The CDR3 DNA reads as TGTGCCACCACTCGGGACTTATCTGGAAACACCATATATTTT.

This chain uses TRBV4-1 with TRBJ2-1, with 7 bases that match TRBD2. Per the germline V gene, CDR1 is MGHRA and CDR2 is YSYEKL. V gave up 1 base and J gave up 3 bases; unmatched junction bases: 6. The CDR3 sequence is 16 residues long. The CDR3 DNA reads as TGCGCCAGCAGCCAAGGAGGGCGGGGGAGCTACAATGAGCAGTTCTTC. Amino acid sequence: CASSQGGRGSYNEQFF.

V usage is TRBV2 and J usage is TRBJ1-2; D unresolved. V was clipped by 2 bases and J by 5 bases, with 15 bases between them. The CDR3 is 15 residues long. The germline CDR1 and CDR2 sequences are SNHLY and FYNNEI. The CDR3 protein is CASSEQASWVYGYTF. CDR3 bases: TGTGCCAGCAGTGAACAGGCCTCGTGGGTGTATGGCTACACCTTC.

CDR3 residues: CASSSGQGARADTQYF. The CDR3 coding sequence is TGTGCCAGCAGCTCCGGACAGGGGGCAAGGGCAGATACGCAGTATTTT. This rearrangement joins TRBV7-9 to TRBJ2-3; TRBD1 matches 11 bases. Unmatched junction bases numbered 7, after V lost 4 bases and J lost 4 bases. Germline V gives CDR1 SEHNR, CDR2 FQNEAQ (reference sequence). The CDR3 has 16 residues.

This rearrangement joins TRBV5-4 to TRBJ1-6; possibly TRBD1 for D (5 bases). The V and J ends lost 4 bases and 9 bases respectively, with 11 bases between them. The CDR3 totals 13 residues. CDR1 is SGHNT, CDR2 YYREEE, per germline (reference sequence). The CDR3 sequence is CASSRQGSSPLHF. CDR3 sequence (DNA): TGTGCCAGCAGCCGCCAGGGCAGTTCACCCCTCCACTTT.

This clone showed up just a few times. The chain recombines TRBV19 with TRBJ1-1; no reliable D call. Per germline, CDR1 LNHDA and CDR2 SQIVND (reference sequence). Trimming pared 4 bases from V and 4 bases from J, leaving 7 bases between. This CDR3 has 12 residues. Here the CDR3 reads CASSTVPTEAFF. The CDR3 DNA follows: TGTGCCAGTAGTACAGTCCCCACTGAAGCTTTCTTT.

For the CDR3, the DNA is TGTGCCAGCAGCCCCCTAGCGGGGAGTCACAATGAGCAGTTCTTC. Translated: CASSPLAGSHNEQFF. This chain connects TRBV6-5 to TRBJ2-1; 9 positions match TRBD2. J lost 5 bases, V lost 6 bases, and 8 bases had no gene match. Germline loops: CDR1 MNHEY, CDR2 SVGAGI. CDR3 size: 15 residues.

The V and J genes are TRBV19 and TRBJ1-5; D is unclear. The CDR3 is 12 amino acids. The V end was cut by 5 bases, the J end by 9 bases, with 11 bases between. The germline gives CDR1 LNHDA, CDR2 SQIVND (reference sequence). CDR3 protein: CASSGTQRPQHF. The CDR3 DNA reads TGTGCCAGTAGTGGCACCCAAAGGCCCCAGCATTTT.

The chain is built from TRBV6-1 and TRBJ2-1; TRBD2 aligns across 11 bases. The V gene end was trimmed by 3 bases and the J gene end by 5 bases; junction bases not matched to a gene: 12. The germline CDR1 and CDR2 sequences are MNHNS and SASEGT. This CDR3 comprises 18 residues. The CDR3 here is CASSDGATSGALDNEQFF. The DNA for the CDR3 is TGTGCCAGCAGTGATGGGGCGACTAGCGGGGCCCTTGACAATGAGCAGTTCTTC.